This TCR beta chain was obtained from a study of cytomegalovirus exposure and HLA in healthy donors. Study-wide results and limits: HLA alleles showed associations with around 15,000 TCR beta sequences in a later analysis, at a 0.05 false discovery rate. A later analysis reported that several of the most significant clusters appeared to be linked to common viral pathogens, among them Epstein-Barr virus.

In the case of this clone: Its cognate antigen is unknown.

V lost 6 bases to trimming and J lost 8 bases, with 14 bases between them. This CDR3 has 13 amino acids. CDR1 MDHEN and CDR2 SYDVKM come from the germline V gene. Among the donors, all were healthy bone marrow donors. The primer mix had 60 Vbeta and 13 Jbeta primers. The repertoire was sequenced with immunoSEQ multiplex PCR; TCRdb's copy has only in-frame clones and lacks some. This table holds more than 60,000 clones, under 85% found once. The chain has TRBV28 and TRBJ2-1; TRBD2 is a possible D gene (7 bases). The sample consisted of PBMCs. This TCR came from a woman aged 40 to 50 in good health and CMV-seropositive. CDR3 DNA sequence: TGTGCCAGCAGCATACAGGGAGGGGATGAGCAGTTCTTC. This gives the protein CASSIQGGDEQFF.